The 26 T cell receptor beta chains below all came from one sample that was sequenced in a study of siplizumab effects on memory and regulatory T cells. The table came from immunoSEQ multiplex PCR; TCRdb's copy has only in-frame clones and leaves some out. The sample has about 82,000 clones, roughly 86% seen once. Sequencing input: Tregs sorted from blood. The receptors come from a human donor in good health.

This clone occurred once. This chain links TRBV7-2 with TRBJ2-5; tentative D call: TRBD2 (7 bases). V was pared by 0 bases and J by 2 bases, with 13 bases between. CDR3 length equals 16 residues. Germline lookup yields CDR1 SGHTA and CDR2 FQGNSA. This chain's CDR3 is CASSLAGGGWQETQYF. In DNA form, the CDR3 reads TGTGCCAGCAGCTTAGCCGGCGGGGGCTGGCAAGAGACCCAGTACTTC.

The chain is built from TRBV10-3 and TRBJ2-5; the D is unclear. Germline-derived CDR1 and CDR2 are ENHRY and SYGVKD. Trimming took 2 bases from V and 1 from J, leaving 2 bases between them. The length of the CDR3 is 12 residues. CDR3 loop: CAISETQETQYF. The CDR3 coding sequence is TGTGCCATCAGTGAGACCCAAGAGACCCAGTACTTC.

The gene calls are TRBV5-4 and TRBJ2-1, with a possible D match to TRBD2 (5 bases). Germline V gives CDR1 SGHNT, CDR2 YYREEE (reference sequence). This CDR3 has 15 amino acids. V dropped 5 bases and J dropped 3 bases, with 15 bases sitting between them. DNA for the CDR3: TGTGCCAGCAGACTAGATGGACTGGGCTACAATGAGCAGTTCTTC. This encodes CASRLDGLGYNEQFF.

The rearrangement uses TRBV5-1 and TRBJ2-2, with 10 positions matching TRBD1. This CDR3 comprises 14 residues. The germline gives CDR1 SGHRS, CDR2 YFSETQ. V lost 3 bases to trimming and J lost 6 bases; unmatched junction nucleotides: 2. The CDR3 bases are TGCGCCAGCAGCTGGGGACAGGGGTCCGGGGAGCTGTTTTTT. This translates into CASSWGQGSGELFF.

The chain joins TRBV29-1 to TRBJ2-7; tentatively, D is TRBD2 (5 bases). The CDR3 sequence is 14 residues long. The germline CDR1 and CDR2 sequences are SQVTM and ANQGSEA. V was cut by 2 bases and J by 0 bases, with 11 bases left in between. This CDR3 reads CSVEQDLSSYEQYF. CDR3 coding DNA: TGCAGCGTTGAACAGGACTTAAGCTCCTACGAGCAGTACTTC.

This chain uses TRBV6-1 with TRBJ2-1; D possibly uses TRBD1 or TRBD2 (5 bases each). The V gene's germline CDR1 is MNHNS and CDR2 SASEGT. Trimming removed 3 bases from V and 0 bases from J, with 21 bases in between. The CDR3 sequence is 19 residues long. The CDR3 DNA sequence: TGTGCCAGCAGTGAGGGACCACCGCTCCTAGGACGCTCCTACAATGAGCAGTTCTTC. Amino acid sequence: CASSEGPPLLGRSYNEQFF.

The J gene is TRBJ2-5, the V gene TRBV29-1; TRBD1 might be the D (5 bases). CDR3 length: 17 residues. Germline-derived CDR1 and CDR2 are SQVTM and ANQGSEA. Deletions cut 0 bases from V and 1 base from J, with 18 bases between. The DNA for the CDR3 is TGCAGCGTTGAAGATTTTGGGTGGCTACAGGCCCAAGAGACCCAGTACTTC. Its protein is CSVEDFGWLQAQETQYF.

This chain connects TRBV5-1 to TRBJ2-7; D is perhaps TRBD1 (5 bases). Germline CDR1 SGHRS, CDR2 YFSETQ. Trimming stripped 0 bases from V and 3 bases from J, with 7 bases between. The CDR3 has 13 amino acids. This chain's CDR3 is CASSLGQYYEQYF. CDR3 nucleotide sequence: TGCGCCAGCAGCTTGGGACAGTACTACGAGCAGTACTTC.

Of note for this clone: One end of the junction fails to match germline, which may point to a read error. This chain joins TRBV6-1 and TRBJ1-1, with 8 bases fitting TRBD1. The CDR3 spans 13 residues. Germline CDR1 reads MNHNS; CDR2 reads SASEGT. The CDR3 here is CASIAGTGRRQIF. CDR3 DNA sequence: TGTGCCAGCATTGCCGGGACAGGCCGTAGGCAGATCTTT.

The chain has TRBV28 and TRBJ2-2; 7 bases are shared with TRBD1. The CDR3 extends over 15 amino acids. Germline values: CDR1 MDHEN, CDR2 SYDVKM. Trimming took 7 bases from V and 2 from J; bases not matched to a gene: 7. CDR3 sequence: CASTEGGLNTGELFF. CDR3 DNA: TGTGCCAGCACCGAAGGGGGCCTCAACACCGGGGAGCTGTTTTTT. Combining the CDR3 with reference TRBV28 and TRBJ2-2 gives the whole variable domain DVKVTQSSRYLVKRTGEKVFLECVQDMDHENMFWYRQDPGLGLRLIYFSYDVKMKEKGDIPEGYSVSREKKERFSLILESASTNQTSMYLCASTEGGLNTGELFFGEGSRLTVL.

The chain has TRBV5-5 and TRBJ1-1; TRBD1 might be the D (5 bases). The CDR3 is made up of 14 amino acids. Germline V gives CDR1 SGHKS, CDR2 YYEKEE (reference sequence). The germline V and J ends were trimmed by 2 bases and 7 bases, with 15 bases remaining between them. The CDR3 bases are TGTGCCAGCAGCTTCTCGGCCGGGGGAATTGAAGCTTTCTTT. Its protein is CASSFSAGGIEAFF.

The chain carries TRBV23-1 and TRBJ1-3, with D perhaps TRBD1 (5 bases). TRBV23-1 qualifies as an ORF whose function is uncertain. Between the trimmed V and J ends, which lost 2 bases and 1 base, there was a span of 6 bases. The CDR3 consists of 14 residues. CDR3 protein: CASSQRGSGNTIYF. CDR3 DNA: TGCGCCAGCAGTCAACGGGGGTCTGGAAACACCATATATTTT.

The V call is TRBV5-1, the J call TRBJ1-1; D possibly corresponds to TRBD1 (6 bases). The ends were cut back, 0 bases at V and 4 bases at J, with 7 bases in the middle. This CDR3 spans 13 amino acids. CDR1 and CDR2 from the germline V gene are SGHRS and YFSETQ. The CDR3 loop reads CASSLAGVTEAFF. DNA for the CDR3: TGCGCCAGCAGCTTGGCAGGGGTCACTGAAGCTTTCTTT.

V gene TRBV7-2 combines with J gene TRBJ2-2; 10 bases map to TRBD2. With 5 bases clipped from V and 4 bases from J, the junction kept 13 bases outside the gene matches. Germline V CDR1 and CDR2: SGHTA, FQGNSA. This CDR3 region has 18 residues. The CDR3 bases are TGTGCCAGCAGCCCACGTGCGCCTAGCGGGGGCCGCACCGGGGAGCTGTTTTTT. Translated: CASSPRAPSGGRTGELFF.

V gene TRBV2 combines with J gene TRBJ2-2, with D possibly TRBD2 on 5 matching bases. Trimming removed 7 bases from V and 6 bases from J, with 21 bases in between. Germline CDR1 SNHLY, CDR2 FYNNEI. This CDR3 contains 16 residues. CDR3 nucleotides: TGTGCCAGCACCCCCATTACGGGATCCGCCCCCGGGGAGCTGTTTTTT. It is translated as CASTPITGSAPGELFF. The entire variable domain, with the rest obtained from reference TRBV2 and TRBJ2-2, is as follows: EPEVTQTPSHQVTQMGQEVILRCVPISNHLYFYWYRQILGQKVEFLVSFYNNEISEKSEIFDDQFSVERPDGSNFTLKIRSTKLEDSAMYFCASTPITGSAPGELFFGEGSRLTVL.

V gene TRBV19 combines with J gene TRBJ2-1, with D tentatively TRBD1 (6 bases). CDR1 and CDR2 (germline): LNHDA, SQIVND (reference sequence). The CDR3 loop spans 14 amino acids. The V end lost 5 bases, the J end lost 1 base, and 9 bases lay between the germline ends. The CDR3 nucleotides read TGTGCCAGTAGTCTACAGGGTTCCTACAATGAGCAGTTCTTC. As protein: CASSLQGSYNEQFF.

Of note for this clone: Additional DNA sequences in this sample encode the identical CDR3. This rearrangement joins TRBV5-1 to TRBJ2-7, with D unresolved. In germline, CDR1 is SGHRS, CDR2 YFSETQ. The CDR3 totals 13 residues. Trimming pared 0 bases from V and 3 bases from J, leaving 7 bases between. CDR3 loop: CASSLAPSYEQYF. CDR3 in DNA: TGCGCCAGCAGCTTGGCCCCCAGCTACGAGCAGTACTTC.

The chain recombines TRBV10-3 with TRBJ1-1; D is unresolved. Germline values: CDR1 ENHRY, CDR2 SYGVKD. The CDR3 covers 12 residues. The V end was cut by 10 bases, the J end by 5 bases, with 14 bases between. The CDR3 here is CATEVAGTEAFF. The CDR3 nucleotides read TGTGCCACAGAGGTGGCGGGGACTGAAGCTTTCTTT.

V is TRBV5-1 and J is TRBJ1-6; 11 bases align to TRBD1. V shed 4 bases, J shed 4 bases, and the junction held 4 bases outside the gene matches. Germline V gene data show CDR1 as SGHRS and CDR2 as YFSETQ. The CDR3 consists of 16 residues. CDR3 sequence: CASSEGQGVYNSPLHF. CDR3 DNA sequence: TGCGCCAGCAGCGAGGGACAGGGGGTTTATAATTCACCCCTCCACTTT.

The CDR3 DNA reads as TGCGCCAGCAGCCAAGAGAAGTCGGGCCTCACAGATACGCAGTATTTT. As protein: CASSQEKSGLTDTQYF. The chain uses TRBV4-3 and TRBJ2-3; D gene ambiguous. The CDR3 extends over 16 amino acids. V was clipped by 0 bases and J by 2 bases, with 12 bases between them. CDR1 is LGHNA, CDR2 YSLEER, per germline.

The chain carries TRBV25-1 and TRBJ2-3; D assignment may be TRBD1 or TRBD2 (5 bases each). This CDR3 region has 17 residues. V was clipped by 6 bases and J by 2 bases, with 21 bases between them. In germline, CDR1 is MGHDK, CDR2 SYGVNS. CDR3 bases: TGTGCCAGCAGCGGAAATAGAGGGGTATTCCCCACAGATACGCAGTATTTT. Its translation: CASSGNRGVFPTDTQYF. Full variable domain (missing parts from reference TRBV25-1 and TRBJ2-3): EADIYQTPRYLVIGTGKKITLECSQTMGHDKMYWYQQDPGMELHLIHYSYGVNSTEKGDLSSESTVSRIRTEHFPLTLESARPSHTSQYLCASSGNRGVFPTDTQYFGPGTRLTVL.

The sample holds a few counts of this clone. The chain combines TRBV4-3 with TRBJ1-6; D is uncertain. Germline values: CDR1 LGHNA, CDR2 YSLEER. V dropped 0 bases and J dropped 14 bases, with 14 bases sitting between them. CDR3 length equals 14 residues. The CDR3: CASSQDRAPWALHF. In DNA form, the CDR3 reads TGCGCCAGCAGCCAAGATAGGGCACCTTGGGCCCTCCACTTT.

The chain is built from TRBV18 and TRBJ2-1, with a tentative D call TRBD2 (5 bases). The germline gives CDR1 KGHSH, CDR2 LQKENI. The CDR3 is made up of 12 amino acids. V shed 4 bases and J shed 8 bases, with 9 bases lying between them. Here the CDR3 reads CASSRSSDEQFF. As DNA, the CDR3 is TGTGCCAGCTCACGAAGTAGCGATGAGCAGTTCTTC.

This clone occurred a few times. The V call is TRBV9, the J call TRBJ2-1; 13 bases agree with TRBD2. CDR3 length equals 15 residues. With 3 bases clipped from V and 7 bases from J, the junction kept 4 bases outside the gene matches. Germline CDR1 SGDLS, CDR2 YYNGEE. The CDR3 protein is CASSGGLAGVNEQFF. The CDR3 DNA reads as TGTGCCAGCAGCGGCGGACTAGCGGGGGTAAATGAGCAGTTCTTC.

V is TRBV28 and J is TRBJ2-1, with D unclear. V lost 1 base and J lost 8, with 6 bases in between. Germline CDR1 reads MDHEN; CDR2 reads SYDVKM. The CDR3 runs 12 residues. The CDR3 DNA is TGTGCCAGCAGTTTATTGGCCGATGAGCAGTTCTTC. It specifies CASSLLADEQFF.

This chain links TRBV19 with TRBJ2-1; 11 bases match TRBD2. The CDR3 runs to 15 residues. Germline V lookup: CDR1 LNHDA, CDR2 SQIVND (reference sequence). After removal of 6 bases from V and 4 bases from J, the junction contained 5 bases not matched to a gene. The CDR3: CASSRPSGGYNEQFF. The CDR3 DNA sequence: TGTGCCAGTAGCCGTCCTAGCGGGGGGTACAATGAGCAGTTCTTC. The full variable domain, in which reference TRBV19 and TRBJ2-1 provide the parts outside the CDR3, is DGGITQSPKYLFRKEGQNVTLSCEQNLNHDAMYWYRQDPGQGLRLIYYSQIVNDFQKGDIAEGYSVSREKKESFPLTVTSAQKNPTAFYLCASSRPSGGYNEQFFGPGTRLTVL.